This T cell receptor (beta chain) was identified during a study of T cell responses to AZD1222 COVID-19 vaccine. Repertoires were generated with immunoSEQ multiplex PCR, while TCRdb's copy carries only in-frame clones and drops some. Here the sample spans fewer than 120,000 clones, roughly 92% being singletons. Whole-study findings and limits: Increased Spike-specific TCR breadth and depth were observed after two AZD1222 doses.

In the case of this clone: Antigen unknown.

The CDR3 is made up of 14 amino acids. CDR1 is SGHNT, CDR2 YYREEE, per germline (reference sequence). J gave up 10 bases and V 4 bases, and 8 bases lay outside the gene matches. The chain has TRBV5-4 and TRBJ1-6; the match to TRBD1 covers 7 bases. The sample was peripheral blood, taken 28 days after the second AZD1222 dose. The clonotype comes from an adult who received the AZD1222 COVID-19 vaccine. The CDR3 nucleotides read TGTGCCAGCAGCCTCCGACAGGGTCGATCACCCCTCCACTTT. Protein product: CASSLRQGRSPLHF.